The TCR beta chain described here comes from a study of vaccination and CD4 T cells after COVID-19. Study overall: Convalescent patients gave post-COVID blood a median approximately 100 days post-diagnosis, range 35 to 161. As a positive control, some control cultures were given a CEFX pool, while others were given an HIV-1 Nef pool or no peptide.

This clonotype was observed a handful of times. Its antigen is as yet unknown. V gave up 1 base and J gave up 6 bases; unmatched junction bases: 12. This CDR3 is 17 amino acids long. CDR1 and CDR2 (germline): LNHNV, YYDKDF (reference sequence). Oncomine TCR Beta short-read sequencing was applied to DNA from cultured CD4+ T cells. TCRdb recomputed calls from the PCR reads with MiXCR, one row per CDR3 protein. Among roughly 13,000 distinct CDR3 sequences listed, around 24% were seen once. Regarding treatment: approximately nine-day PBMC culture with coronavirus spike peptide pools or control peptides (ViraFEST assay).

V is TRBV15 and J is TRBJ2-7, with 10 nucleotides matching TRBD1. Sequencing was performed on CD4+ T cells from blood, cultured in vitro, taken after SARS-CoV-2 vaccination. The clonotype comes from a human donor who had recovered from COVID-19. CDR3 in DNA: TGTGCCACCAGCAGAGCGACGGGACAGGGGAAAAGGAGCGAGCAGTACTTC. Its protein is CATSRATGQGKRSEQYF.